The clone carrying this T cell receptor (beta chain) was seen only once. Its antigen is not identified. The sample originates from a study of Ad26.COV2.S vaccination and SARS-CoV-2 variants. Overall study findings and caveats: Measures of TCR breadth and depth may have fallen short of total T cell responses.

Treatment defined: around 19 received Ad26.COV2.S at low or high dose, single or two shots; roughly five received placebo; per-sample allocation not given. Day 63 after the first injection of vaccine or placebo was the sampling time. V was pared by 7 bases and J by 2 bases, with 14 bases between. The V gene's germline CDR1 is LNHDA and CDR2 SQIVND (reference sequence). The CDR3 has 14 residues. Sequenced by immunoSEQ multiplex PCR; TCRdb stores in-frame clones only, minus some. The sample holds about 400,000 clones, 83% seen once. The material sequenced was peripheral blood, taken in a trial of Ad26.COV2.S vaccine versus placebo. This sequence originates from a person between 18 and 65 years old who received the Ad26.COV2.S COVID-19 vaccine or a placebo. The V call is TRBV19, the J call TRBJ1-2, with TRBD1 as a possible D gene (5 bases). CDR3 nucleotides: TGTGCCAGTAACCCGGGGCAGGCCAACTATGGCTACACCTTC. This encodes CASNPGQANYGYTF.